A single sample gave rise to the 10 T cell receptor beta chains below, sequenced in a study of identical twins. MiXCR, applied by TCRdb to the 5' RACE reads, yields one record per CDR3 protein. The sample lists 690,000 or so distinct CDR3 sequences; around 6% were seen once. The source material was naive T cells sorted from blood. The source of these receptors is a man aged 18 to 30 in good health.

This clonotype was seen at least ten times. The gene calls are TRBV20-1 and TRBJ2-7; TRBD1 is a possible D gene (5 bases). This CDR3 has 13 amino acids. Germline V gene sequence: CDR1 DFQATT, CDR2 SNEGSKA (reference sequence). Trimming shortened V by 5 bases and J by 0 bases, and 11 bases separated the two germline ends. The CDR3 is CSAFDRGSYEQYV. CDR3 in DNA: TGCAGTGCTTTTGACAGAGGCTCCTACGAGCAGTACGTC.

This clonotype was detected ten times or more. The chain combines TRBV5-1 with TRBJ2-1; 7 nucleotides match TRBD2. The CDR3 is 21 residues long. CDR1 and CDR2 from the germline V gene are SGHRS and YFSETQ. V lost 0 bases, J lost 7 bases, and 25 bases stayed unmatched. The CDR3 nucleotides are TGCGCCAGCAGCTTGGTCCCCCTGAAGGTAGCGGGTGGGTTACAGTTGAATGAGCAGTTCTTC. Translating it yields CASSLVPLKVAGGLQLNEQFF.

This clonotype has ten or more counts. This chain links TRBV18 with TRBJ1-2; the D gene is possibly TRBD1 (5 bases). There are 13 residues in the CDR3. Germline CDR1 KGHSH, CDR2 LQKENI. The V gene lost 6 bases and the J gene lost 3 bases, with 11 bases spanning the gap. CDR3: CASSIGTDYGYTF. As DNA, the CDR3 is TGTGCCAGCTCGATCGGGACGGACTATGGCTACACCTTC.

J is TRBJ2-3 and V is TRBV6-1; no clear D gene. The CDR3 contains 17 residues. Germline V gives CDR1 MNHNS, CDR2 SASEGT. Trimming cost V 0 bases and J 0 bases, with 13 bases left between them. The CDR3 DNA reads TGTGCCAGCAGTGAAGCGCTTCTGGCGTATAGCACAGATACGCAGTATTTT. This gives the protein CASSEALLAYSTDTQYF.

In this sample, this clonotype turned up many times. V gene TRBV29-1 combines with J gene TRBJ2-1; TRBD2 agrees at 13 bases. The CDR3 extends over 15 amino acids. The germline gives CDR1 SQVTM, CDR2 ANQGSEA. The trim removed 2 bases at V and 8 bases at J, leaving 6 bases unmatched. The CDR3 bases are TGCAGCGTTGAAAGTGGACTAGCGGGAGCGGATGAGCAGTTCTTC. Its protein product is CSVESGLAGADEQFF.

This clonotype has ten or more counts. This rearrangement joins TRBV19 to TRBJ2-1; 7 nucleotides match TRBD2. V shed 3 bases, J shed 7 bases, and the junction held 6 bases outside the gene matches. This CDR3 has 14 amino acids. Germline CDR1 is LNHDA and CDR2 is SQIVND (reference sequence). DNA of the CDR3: TGTGCCAGTAGTATCCAGCGGGATCTGAATGAGCAGTTCTTC. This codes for CASSIQRDLNEQFF.

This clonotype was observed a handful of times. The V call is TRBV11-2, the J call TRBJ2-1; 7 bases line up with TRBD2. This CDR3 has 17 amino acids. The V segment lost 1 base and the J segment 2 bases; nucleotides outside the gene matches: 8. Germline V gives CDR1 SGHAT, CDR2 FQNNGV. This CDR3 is CASSLGQGGRAYNEQFF. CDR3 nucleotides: TGTGCCAGCAGCTTAGGGCAAGGCGGGAGAGCCTACAATGAGCAGTTCTTC. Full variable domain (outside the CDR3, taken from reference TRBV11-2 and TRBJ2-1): EAGVAQSPRYKIIEKRQSVAFWCNPISGHATLYWYQQILGQGPKLLIQFQNNGVVDDSQLPKDRFSAERLKGVDSTLKIQPAKLEDSAVYLCASSLGQGGRAYNEQFFGPGTRLTVL.

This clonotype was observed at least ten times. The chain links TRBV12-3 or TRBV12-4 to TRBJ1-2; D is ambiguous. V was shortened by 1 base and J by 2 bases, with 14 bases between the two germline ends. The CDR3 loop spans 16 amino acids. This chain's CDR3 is CASSLDGGPANYGYTF. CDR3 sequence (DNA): TGTGCCAGCAGTTTAGACGGCGGACCCGCGAACTATGGCTACACCTTC.

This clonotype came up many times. CDR3 sequence: CASRGTAFQTQYF. The CDR3 DNA is TGTGCCAGCCGCGGGACAGCATTCCAGACCCAGTACTTC. The chain couples TRBV6-1 to TRBJ2-5; perhaps TRBD1 as D (7 bases). Germline V gene lookup returns CDR1 MNHNS and CDR2 SASEGT. This CDR3 comprises 13 residues. V was pared by 8 bases and J by 6 bases, with 16 bases between.

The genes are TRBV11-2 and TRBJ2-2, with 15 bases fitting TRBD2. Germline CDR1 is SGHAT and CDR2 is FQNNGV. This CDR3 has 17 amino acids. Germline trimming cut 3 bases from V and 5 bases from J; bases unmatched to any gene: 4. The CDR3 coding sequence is TGTGCCAGCAGCTTCGGACTAGCGGGAGGGAGGACCGGGGAGCTGTTTTTT. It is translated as CASSFGLAGGRTGELFF.